The rows below give T cell receptor beta chains drawn from one sample of a study of T cells in Graves' hyperthyroidism and ophthalmopathy. One entry per CDR3 protein results from TCRdb running MiXCR on the multiplex PCR reads. The sample lists 400,000 or so distinct CDR3 sequences, roughly 15% seen once, with 15% to 20% in the top ten. The sequencing sample was made of blood. Source of these receptors: an older woman with Graves' ophthalmopathy. Both conserved end residues are part of each CDR3. The D gene is left open where the match is weak. Clone size is shown for a subset of rows, as once, few, many or a class of expanded clone.

D gene | J gene | clone size | V gene | CDR3 protein | CDR3 DNA
NA | TRBJ2-7 | NA | TRBV7-2 | CASSLVPLGPYEQYF | TGTGCCAGCAGCTTAGTGCCCCTCGGCCCCTACGAGCAGTACTTC
TRBD2 | TRBJ2-7 | few | TRBV5-1 | CASSFRTTGTSGSYEQYF | TGCGCCAGCAGCTTCCGAACGACCGGGACTAGCGGGAGTTACGAGCAGTACTTC
NA | TRBJ2-5 | many | TRBV2 | CASTPAGSQETQYF | TGTGCCAGCACCCCGGCGGGGTCCCAAGAGACCCAGTACTTC
NA | TRBJ2-7 | many | TRBV20-1 | CSATLGPVYEQYF | TGCAGTGCTACCCTAGGTCCGGTCTACGAGCAGTACTTC
NA | TRBJ2-1 | NA | TRBV25-1 | CASSEFPRGARAYNEQFF | TGTGCCAGCAGTGAATTCCCCCGGGGGGCGAGGGCCTACAATGAGCAGTTCTTC
NA | TRBJ2-7 | few | TRBV27 | CASSLGRRSYEQYF | TGTGCCAGCAGTTTGGGAAGGAGGTCCTACGAGCAGTACTTC
NA | TRBJ1-1 | few | TRBV7-9 | CASIAQTNTEAFF | TGTGCCAGCATAGCACAGACGAACACTGAAGCTTTCTTT
NA | TRBJ2-5 | many | TRBV11-1 | CASSLPKDGESTQETQYF | TGTGCCAGCAGCTTACCCAAGGACGGGGAGAGTACGCAAGAGACCCAGTACTTC
NA | TRBJ2-1 | few | TRBV30 | CAWSVPSGYYNEQFF | TGTGCCTGGAGTGTACCGAGCGGGTATTACAATGAGCAGTTCTTC
NA | TRBJ1-1 | many | TRBV20-1 | CSARDPGGTEAFF | TGCAGTGCTAGAGATCCGGGAGGGACTGAAGCTTTCTTT